The 15 T cell receptor beta chains listed next were all sequenced from one sample in a study of Graves' ophthalmopathy and Graves' hyperthyroidism (dated by TCRdb to 2016 to 2019). Reads for this sample came from an Illumina HiSeq 2000. TCR beta CDR3 regions were amplified from RNA transcripts for repertoire sequencing. The first round of RT-PCR was done with HTBI primers and the Qiagen OneStep RT-PCR kit, and was followed by a second round of multiplex PCR, then size selection and purification. TCRdb trimmed public reads at Q25 via fastp, called clones via MiXCR and kept in-frame beta chains. Merged by CDR3 protein, the rows form single entries marked with the most common genes and DNA. The sample profile shows 200,000 to 250,000 distinct CDR3 sequences; around 42% of them were found once. The leading ten clones occupy around half of the sample. Sample: peripheral blood. Receptors were obtained from an adult man with Graves' ophthalmopathy.

This clonotype was seen a few times. An end of the junction differs from the germline gene, which may be a read error. The V gene is TRBV5-1, the J gene TRBJ1-1; tentative D call: TRBD1 (5 bases). CDR1 is SGHRS, CDR2 YFSETQ, per germline. CDR3 length equals 13 residues. The CDR3 sequence is CASSPEWGSEAFF. The DNA of the CDR3 is TGTGCCAGCAGCCCCGAGTGGGGGTCTGAAGCTTTCTTT.

The chain carries TRBV9 and TRBJ1-2; TRBD1 might be the D (5 bases). The CDR3 totals 17 residues. V shed 4 bases and J shed 0 bases, with 19 bases lying between them. Germline CDR1 reads SGDLS; CDR2 reads YYNGEE. Here the CDR3 DNA reads TGTGCCAGCAGCCCAGGGTCTCGATTCTCGGCTAACTATGGCTACACCTTC. This gives the protein CASSPGSRFSANYGYTF.

This clonotype was seen a single time. V and J are TRBV9 and TRBJ1-2; D not certain. The CDR3 length is 15 residues. Trimming took off 4 bases at V and 1 base at J, with 14 bases between the two ends. Germline loops: CDR1 SGDLS, CDR2 YYNGEE. CDR3 protein: CASSPPAGLNYGYTF. CDR3 coding DNA: TGTGCCAGCAGCCCCCCGGCGGGTCTTAACTATGGCTACACCTTC.

This clonotype showed up just a few times. This chain joins TRBV7-9 and TRBJ1-3, with TRBD1 as a possible D gene (6 bases). V lost 5 bases and J lost 2, with 10 bases in between. Per germline, CDR1 SEHNR and CDR2 FQNEAQ (reference sequence). The CDR3 contains 14 residues. This CDR3 is CASSANRAGNTIYF. The CDR3 DNA follows: TGTGCCAGCAGCGCCAACAGGGCTGGAAACACCATATATTTT.

This clonotype was detected only a few times. The rearrangement uses TRBV10-3 and TRBJ2-7, with TRBD2 matching over 12 bases. Trimming removed 4 bases from V and 0 bases from J; junction bases left unmatched: 7. There are 17 residues in the CDR3. Germline V CDR1 and CDR2: ENHRY, SYGVKD. CDR3 loop: CAISGRLAGASSYEQYF. CDR3 bases: TGTGCCATCAGTGGAAGACTAGCGGGGGCGAGCTCCTACGAGCAGTACTTC.

The count of this clonotype is one. The rearrangement joins TRBV20-1 to TRBJ2-5, with D tentatively TRBD2 (5 bases). CDR1 DFQATT and CDR2 SNEGSKA come from the germline V gene (reference sequence). The CDR3 contains 14 residues. V was trimmed by 6 bases and J by 0 bases, leaving 14 bases between them. The CDR3 sequence: CSAHPEGNQETQYF. CDR3 sequence (DNA): TGCAGTGCCCACCCAGAGGGAAACCAAGAGACCCAGTACTTC.

The chain joins TRBV12-3 or TRBV12-4 to TRBJ1-5; perhaps TRBD1 as D (6 bases). The CDR3 length is 18 residues. Deletions cut 4 bases from V and 1 base from J, with 20 bases between. CDR3 residues: CASSSPPGQLTSNQPQHF. For the CDR3, the DNA is TGTGCCAGCAGTTCCCCTCCTGGACAGCTGACAAGCAATCAGCCCCAGCATTTT.

The chain links TRBV20-1 to TRBJ1-4, with D perhaps matching TRBD1 (5 bases). This CDR3 is 16 amino acids long. The germline gives CDR1 DFQATT, CDR2 SNEGSKA (reference sequence). V lost 2 bases to trimming and J lost 1 base, with 14 bases between them. The CDR3 loop is CSARLATAETNEKLFF. As DNA, the CDR3 is TGCAGTGCTAGACTTGCGACAGCTGAAACTAATGAAAAACTGTTTTTT.

There are a few counts of this clonotype. The chain is built from TRBV7-9 and TRBJ1-2; D gene unclear. Trimming removed 5 bases from V and 4 bases from J, with 20 bases in between. The CDR3 consists of 16 residues. The germline CDR1 and CDR2 sequences are SEHNR and FQNEAQ (reference sequence). The CDR3 region has the DNA TGTGCCAGCAGCCTCACGGAGGTATCTAGGTCCTATGGCTACACCTTC. This sequence encodes CASSLTEVSRSYGYTF.

J is TRBJ1-1 and V is TRBV6-6; D remains unclear. With 0 bases removed from V and 0 bases from J, the gap between germline ends came to 11 bases. The CDR3 runs 16 residues. Germline V gives CDR1 MNHNY, CDR2 SVGAGI (reference sequence). In nucleotides, the CDR3 is TGTGCCAGCAGTTACTCTGTATCAGTCCTGAACACTGAAGCTTTCTTT. As protein: CASSYSVSVLNTEAFF.

This sequence joins TRBV11-2 and TRBJ1-5; D may be TRBD1 (5 bases). CDR1 SGHAT and CDR2 FQNNGV come from the germline V gene. Trimming pared 1 base from V and 2 bases from J, leaving 12 bases between. CDR3 length: 16 amino acids. The chain's CDR3 is CASSLGPQGGNQPQHF. The CDR3 nucleotides read TGTGCCAGCAGCTTAGGTCCCCAGGGAGGCAATCAGCCCCAGCATTTT.

V is TRBV4-1 and J is TRBJ2-6; D might be TRBD1 or TRBD2, each matching 6 bases. Germline V gives CDR1 MGHRA, CDR2 YSYEKL. V was cut by 1 base and J by 4 bases, with 17 bases left in between. CDR3 length: 18 residues. The CDR3 nucleotides read TGCGCCAGCAGCCAAGTTGGCGTGGGGGCGGGAGGGGCCAACGTCCTGACTTTC. Protein: CASSQVGVGAGGANVLTF.

V is TRBV4-1 and J is TRBJ1-1, with D possibly being TRBD1 (5 bases). The CDR3 is made up of 15 amino acids. Germline CDR1 MGHRA, CDR2 YSYEKL. V shed 3 bases and J shed 4 bases, with 15 bases lying between them. This CDR3 reads CASSHQGEGSTEAFF. In nucleotides, the CDR3 is TGCGCCAGCAGCCACCAGGGAGAGGGTAGCACTGAAGCTTTCTTT.

The chain recombines TRBV7-9 with TRBJ2-7; tentative D call: TRBD2 (7 bases). The V end lost 0 bases, the J end lost 4 bases, and 16 bases lay between the germline ends. CDR1 and CDR2 (germline): SEHNR, FQNEAQ (reference sequence). CDR3 length: 16 residues. The CDR3 bases are TGTGCCAGCAGCTTAGCGTCGGGGGGCGCCGGATACGAGCAGTACTTC. Amino acid sequence: CASSLASGGAGYEQYF.

This clonotype was detected many times. V usage is TRBV5-5 and J usage is TRBJ2-2; D is unresolved. Germline V lookup: CDR1 SGHKS, CDR2 YYEKEE (reference sequence). The CDR3 extends over 17 amino acids. V shed 1 base and J shed 0 bases, with 13 bases lying between them. The CDR3 bases are TGTGCCAGCAGCTTGAGTCTCAGCCCAACGAACACCGGGGAGCTGTTTTTT. This codes for CASSLSLSPTNTGELFF.